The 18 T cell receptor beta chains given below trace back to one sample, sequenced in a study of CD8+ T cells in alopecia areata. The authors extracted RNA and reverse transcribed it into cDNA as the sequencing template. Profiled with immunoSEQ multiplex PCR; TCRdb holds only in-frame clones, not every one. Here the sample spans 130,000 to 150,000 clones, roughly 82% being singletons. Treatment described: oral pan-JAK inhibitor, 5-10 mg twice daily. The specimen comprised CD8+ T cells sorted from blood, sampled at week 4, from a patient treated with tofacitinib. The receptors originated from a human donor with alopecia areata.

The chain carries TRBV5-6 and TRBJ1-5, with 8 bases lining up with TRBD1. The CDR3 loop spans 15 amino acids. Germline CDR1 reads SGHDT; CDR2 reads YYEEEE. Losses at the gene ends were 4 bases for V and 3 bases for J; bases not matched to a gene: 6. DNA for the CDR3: TGTGCCAGCAGCATGGGACAGGAGAACAATCAGCCCCAGCATTTT. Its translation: CASSMGQENNQPQHF.

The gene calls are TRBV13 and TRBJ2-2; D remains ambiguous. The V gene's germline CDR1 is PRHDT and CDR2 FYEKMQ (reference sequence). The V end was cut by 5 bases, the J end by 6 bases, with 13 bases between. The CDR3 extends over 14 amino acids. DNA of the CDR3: TGTGCCAGCAGCCCAGTCATGGGCCCCGGGGAGCTGTTTTTT. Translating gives CASSPVMGPGELFF.

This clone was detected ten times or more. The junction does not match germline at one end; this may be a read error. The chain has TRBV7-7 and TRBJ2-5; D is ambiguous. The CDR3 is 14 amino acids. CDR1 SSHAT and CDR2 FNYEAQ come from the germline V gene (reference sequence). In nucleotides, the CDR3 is TGTGCTAGCAGCTCCACAGCTTTCCAAGAGACCCAGTACTTC. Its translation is CASSSTAFQETQYF.

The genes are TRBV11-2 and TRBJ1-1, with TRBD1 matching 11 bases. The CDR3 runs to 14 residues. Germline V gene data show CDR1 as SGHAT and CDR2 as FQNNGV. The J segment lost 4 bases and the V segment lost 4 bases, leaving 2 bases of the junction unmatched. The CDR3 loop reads CASSSGTGGTEAFF. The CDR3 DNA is TGTGCCAGCAGCTCGGGGACAGGGGGCACTGAAGCTTTCTTT.

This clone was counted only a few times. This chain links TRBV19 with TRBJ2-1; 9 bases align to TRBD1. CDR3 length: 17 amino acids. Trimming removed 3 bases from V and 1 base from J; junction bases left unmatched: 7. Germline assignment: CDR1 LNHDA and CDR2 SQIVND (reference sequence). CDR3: CASSIGWDRESYNEQFF. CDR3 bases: TGTGCCAGTAGTATTGGCTGGGACAGGGAGTCCTACAATGAGCAGTTCTTC.

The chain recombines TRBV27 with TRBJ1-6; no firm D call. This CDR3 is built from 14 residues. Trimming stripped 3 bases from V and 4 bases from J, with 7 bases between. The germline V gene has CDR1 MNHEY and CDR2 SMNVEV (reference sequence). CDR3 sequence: CASSLGGYNSPLHF. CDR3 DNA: TGTGCCAGCAGTTTGGGCGGTTATAATTCACCCCTCCACTTT.

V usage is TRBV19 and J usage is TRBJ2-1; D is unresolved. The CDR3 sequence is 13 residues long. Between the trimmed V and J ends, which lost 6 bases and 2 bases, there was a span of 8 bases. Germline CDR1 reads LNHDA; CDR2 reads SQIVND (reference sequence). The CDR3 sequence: CASSKTAYNEQFF. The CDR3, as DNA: TGTGCCAGTAGCAAGACTGCCTACAATGAGCAGTTCTTC.

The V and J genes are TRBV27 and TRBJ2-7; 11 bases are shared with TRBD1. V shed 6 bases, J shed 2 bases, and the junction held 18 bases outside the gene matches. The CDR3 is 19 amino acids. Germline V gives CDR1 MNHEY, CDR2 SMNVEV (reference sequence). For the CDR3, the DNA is TGTGCCAGCAGCCCCGGTCCGGGACAGGGGGTCTGGGGGGCCTACGAGCAGTACTTC. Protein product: CASSPGPGQGVWGAYEQYF.

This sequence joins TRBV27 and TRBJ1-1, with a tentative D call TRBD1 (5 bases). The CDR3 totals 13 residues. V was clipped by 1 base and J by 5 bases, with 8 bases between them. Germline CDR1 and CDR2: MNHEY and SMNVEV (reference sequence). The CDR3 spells CASSLFPGTEAFF. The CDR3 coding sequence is TGTGCCAGCAGTTTATTCCCAGGGACTGAAGCTTTCTTT.

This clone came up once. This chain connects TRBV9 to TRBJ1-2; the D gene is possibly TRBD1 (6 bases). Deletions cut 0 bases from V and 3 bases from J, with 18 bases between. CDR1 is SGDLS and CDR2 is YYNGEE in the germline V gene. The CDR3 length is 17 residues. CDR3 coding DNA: TGTGCCAGCAGCGTAGGGCCGTGGGTAGGGGGAGACTATGGCTACACCTTC. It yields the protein CASSVGPWVGGDYGYTF. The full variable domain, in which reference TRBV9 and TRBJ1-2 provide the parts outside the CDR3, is DSGVTQTPKHLITATGQRVTLRCSPRSGDLSVYWYQQSLDQGLQFLIQYYNGEERAKGNILERFSAQQFPDLHSELNLSSLELGDSALYFCASSVGPWVGGDYGYTFGSGTRLTVV.

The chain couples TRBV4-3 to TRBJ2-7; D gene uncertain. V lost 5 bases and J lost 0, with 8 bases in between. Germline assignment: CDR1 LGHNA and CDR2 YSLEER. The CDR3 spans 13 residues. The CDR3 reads CASSIAFSYEQYF. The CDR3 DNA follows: TGCGCCAGCAGCATAGCCTTCTCCTACGAGCAGTACTTC.

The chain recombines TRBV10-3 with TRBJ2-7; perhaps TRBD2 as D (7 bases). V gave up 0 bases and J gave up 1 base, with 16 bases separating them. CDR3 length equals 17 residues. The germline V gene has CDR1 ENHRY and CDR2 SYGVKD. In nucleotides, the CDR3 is TGTGCCATCAGTGAGTCGACCGGGGGGCCGACGTCCTACGAGCAGTACTTC. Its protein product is CAISESTGGPTSYEQYF.

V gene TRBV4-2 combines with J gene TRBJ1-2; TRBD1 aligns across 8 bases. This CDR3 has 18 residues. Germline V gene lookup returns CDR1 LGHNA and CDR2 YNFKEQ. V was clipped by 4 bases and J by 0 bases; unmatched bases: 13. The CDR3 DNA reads TGTGCCAGCAGCCCTTCAGGACAGGGAGGCTACCCTAACTATGGCTACACCTTC. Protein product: CASSPSGQGGYPNYGYTF.

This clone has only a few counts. CDR3 sequence reads: CASRTATGPDTQYF. For the CDR3, the DNA is TGTGCCAGCAGAACCGCGACAGGGCCAGATACGCAGTATTTT. The V and J genes are TRBV6-5 and TRBJ2-3, with 7 bases that match TRBD1. CDR3 length equals 14 residues. Trimming removed 6 bases from V and 4 bases from J; junction bases left unmatched: 7. Germline V gives CDR1 MNHEY, CDR2 SVGAGI.

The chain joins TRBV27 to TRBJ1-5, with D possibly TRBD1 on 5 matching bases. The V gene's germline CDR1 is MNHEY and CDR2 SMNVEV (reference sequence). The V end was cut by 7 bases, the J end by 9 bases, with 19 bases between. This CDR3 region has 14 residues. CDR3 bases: TGTGCCAGCACCCCTGGGGGGTTCTCAGGGCCCCAGCATTTT. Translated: CASTPGGFSGPQHF.

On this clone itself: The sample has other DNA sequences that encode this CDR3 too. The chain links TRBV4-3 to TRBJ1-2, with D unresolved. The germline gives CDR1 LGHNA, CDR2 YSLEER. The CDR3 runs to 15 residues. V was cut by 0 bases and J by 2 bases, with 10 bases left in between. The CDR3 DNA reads TGCGCCAGCAGCCAAGACCGGACGGGCAACTATGGCTACACCTTC. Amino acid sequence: CASSQDRTGNYGYTF.

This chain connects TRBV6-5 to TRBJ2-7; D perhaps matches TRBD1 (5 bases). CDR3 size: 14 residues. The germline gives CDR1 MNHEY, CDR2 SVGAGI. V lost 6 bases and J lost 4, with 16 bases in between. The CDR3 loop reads CASRKRQNLYEQYF. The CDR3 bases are TGTGCCAGCAGAAAGAGACAGAACCTTTACGAGCAGTACTTC.

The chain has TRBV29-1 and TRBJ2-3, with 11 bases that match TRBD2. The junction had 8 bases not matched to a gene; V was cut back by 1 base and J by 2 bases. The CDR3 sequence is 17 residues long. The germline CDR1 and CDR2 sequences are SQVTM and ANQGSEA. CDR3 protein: CSVEGGASGGPTDTQYF. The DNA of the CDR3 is TGCAGCGTTGAAGGTGGGGCTAGCGGGGGGCCCACAGATACGCAGTATTTT.